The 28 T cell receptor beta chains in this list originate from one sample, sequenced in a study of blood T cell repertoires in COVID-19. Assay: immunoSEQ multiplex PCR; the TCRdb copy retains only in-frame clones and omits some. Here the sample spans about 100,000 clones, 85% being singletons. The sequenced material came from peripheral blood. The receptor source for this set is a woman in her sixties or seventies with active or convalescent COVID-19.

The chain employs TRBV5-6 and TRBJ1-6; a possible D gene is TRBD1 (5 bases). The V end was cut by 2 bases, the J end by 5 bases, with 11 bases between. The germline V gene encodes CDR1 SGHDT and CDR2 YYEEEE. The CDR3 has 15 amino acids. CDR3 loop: CASSLTGHNNSPLHF. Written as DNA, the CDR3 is TGTGCCAGCAGCTTAACTGGACATAATAATTCACCCCTCCACTTT.

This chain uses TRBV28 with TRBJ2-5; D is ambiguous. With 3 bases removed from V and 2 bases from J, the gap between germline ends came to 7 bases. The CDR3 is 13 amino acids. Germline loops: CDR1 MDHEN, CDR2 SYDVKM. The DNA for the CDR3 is TGTGCCAGCAGTTTTAGACAACAAGAGACCCAGTACTTC. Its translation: CASSFRQQETQYF.

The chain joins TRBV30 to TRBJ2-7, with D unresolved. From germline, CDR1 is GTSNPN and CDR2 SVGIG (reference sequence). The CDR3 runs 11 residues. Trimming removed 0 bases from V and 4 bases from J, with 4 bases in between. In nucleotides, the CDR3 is TGTGCCTGGAGTGTACAGTACGAGCAGTACTTC. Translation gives CAWSVQYEQYF. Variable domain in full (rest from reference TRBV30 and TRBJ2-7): SQTIHQWPATLVQPVGSPLSLECTVEGTSNPNLYWYRQAAGRGLQLLFYSVGIGQISSEVPQNLSASRPQDRQFILSSKKLLLSDSGFYLCAWSVQYEQYFGPGTRLTVT.

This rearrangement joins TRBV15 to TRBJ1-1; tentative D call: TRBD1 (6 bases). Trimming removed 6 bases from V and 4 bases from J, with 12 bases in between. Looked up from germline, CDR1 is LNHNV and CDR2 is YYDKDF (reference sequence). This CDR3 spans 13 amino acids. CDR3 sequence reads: CATSKQGGTEAFF. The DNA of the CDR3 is TGTGCCACCAGTAAACAGGGTGGCACTGAAGCTTTCTTT.

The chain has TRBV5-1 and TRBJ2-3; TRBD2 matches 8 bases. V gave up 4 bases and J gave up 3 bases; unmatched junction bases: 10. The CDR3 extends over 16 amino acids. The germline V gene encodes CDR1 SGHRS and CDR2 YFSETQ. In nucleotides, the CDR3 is TGCGCCAGCAGCCACTCCTCGGGGGGGCGTACAGATACGCAGTATTTT. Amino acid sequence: CASSHSSGGRTDTQYF.

The CDR3 region is CATSREGVGGVETQYF. Written as DNA, the CDR3 is TGTGCCACCAGCAGAGAAGGGGTAGGGGGCGTAGAGACCCAGTACTTC. The J gene is TRBJ2-5, the V gene TRBV15; 7 bases agree with TRBD1. With 0 bases clipped from V and 4 bases from J, the junction kept 8 bases outside the gene matches. The germline CDR1 and CDR2 sequences are LNHNV and YYDKDF (reference sequence). The CDR3 loop spans 16 amino acids.

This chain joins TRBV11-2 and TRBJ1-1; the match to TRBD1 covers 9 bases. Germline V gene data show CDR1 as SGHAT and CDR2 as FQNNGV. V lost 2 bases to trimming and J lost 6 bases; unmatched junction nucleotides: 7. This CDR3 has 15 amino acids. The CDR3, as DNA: TGTGCCAGCAGCTTACTTCGGACAGGGGACGCTGAAGCTTTCTTT. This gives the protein CASSLLRTGDAEAFF.

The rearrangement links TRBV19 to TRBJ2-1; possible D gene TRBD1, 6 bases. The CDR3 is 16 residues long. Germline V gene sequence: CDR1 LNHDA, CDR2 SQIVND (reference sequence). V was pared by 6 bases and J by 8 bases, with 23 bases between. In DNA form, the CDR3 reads TGTGCCAGTAGCCACGGACAGTTAGGATTCTGGTATGAGCAGTTCTTC. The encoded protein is CASSHGQLGFWYEQFF. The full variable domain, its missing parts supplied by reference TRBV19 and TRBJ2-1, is DGGITQSPKYLFRKEGQNVTLSCEQNLNHDAMYWYRQDPGQGLRLIYYSQIVNDFQKGDIAEGYSVSREKKESFPLTVTSAQKNPTAFYLCASSHGQLGFWYEQFFGPGTRLTVL.

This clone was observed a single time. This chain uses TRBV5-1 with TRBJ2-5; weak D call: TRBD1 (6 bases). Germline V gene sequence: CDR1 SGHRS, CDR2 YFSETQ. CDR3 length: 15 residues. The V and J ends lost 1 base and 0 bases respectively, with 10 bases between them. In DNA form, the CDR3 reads TGCGCCAGCAGCTTGCCACAGGGACACCAAGAGACCCAGTACTTC. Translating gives CASSLPQGHQETQYF.

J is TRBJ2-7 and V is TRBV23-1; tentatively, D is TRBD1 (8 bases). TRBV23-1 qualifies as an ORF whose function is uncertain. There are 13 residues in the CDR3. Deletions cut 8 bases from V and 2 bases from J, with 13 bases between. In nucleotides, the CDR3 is TGCGCCAGCGGGAGGGACAGGCCCTACGAGCAGTACTTC. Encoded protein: CASGRDRPYEQYF.

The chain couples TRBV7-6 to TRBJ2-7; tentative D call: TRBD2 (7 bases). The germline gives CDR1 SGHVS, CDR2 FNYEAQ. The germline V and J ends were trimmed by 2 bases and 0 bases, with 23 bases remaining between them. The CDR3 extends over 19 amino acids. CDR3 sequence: CASSLREGGLPTNSYEQYF. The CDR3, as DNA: TGTGCCAGCAGCTTAAGGGAGGGGGGCCTACCTACGAACTCCTACGAGCAGTACTTC.

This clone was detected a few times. The CDR3 protein is CASSEIRDSEAFF. The CDR3 region has the DNA TGTGCCAGCAGCGAAATACGAGATTCCGAAGCTTTCTTT. The V gene is TRBV16, the J gene TRBJ1-1, with no clear D. Germline values: CDR1 KGHSY, CDR2 FQNENV. This CDR3 spans 13 amino acids. The germline V and J ends were trimmed by 5 bases and 8 bases, with 15 bases remaining between them.

The CDR3 spells CASRPDRQGYTF. CDR3 nucleotides: TGTGCCAGCAGACCGGACAGGCAAGGCTACACCTTC. The chain combines TRBV12-3 or TRBV12-4 with TRBJ1-2, with 7 bases aligning to TRBD1. CDR3 length: 12 residues. Unmatched junction bases numbered 6, after V lost 6 bases and J lost 8 bases.

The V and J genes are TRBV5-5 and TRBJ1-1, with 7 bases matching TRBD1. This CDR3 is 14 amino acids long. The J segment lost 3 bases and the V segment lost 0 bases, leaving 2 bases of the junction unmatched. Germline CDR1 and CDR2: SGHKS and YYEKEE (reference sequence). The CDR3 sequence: CASSLVGGHTEAFF. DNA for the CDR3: TGTGCCAGCAGCTTGGTAGGGGGCCACACTGAAGCTTTCTTT.

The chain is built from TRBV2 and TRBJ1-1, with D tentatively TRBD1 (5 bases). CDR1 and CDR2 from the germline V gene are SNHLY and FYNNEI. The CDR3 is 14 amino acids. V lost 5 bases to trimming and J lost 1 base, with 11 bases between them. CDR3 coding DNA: TGTGCCAGCAGTTGGCTTCAGGGGAACACTGAAGCTTTCTTT. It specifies CASSWLQGNTEAFF.

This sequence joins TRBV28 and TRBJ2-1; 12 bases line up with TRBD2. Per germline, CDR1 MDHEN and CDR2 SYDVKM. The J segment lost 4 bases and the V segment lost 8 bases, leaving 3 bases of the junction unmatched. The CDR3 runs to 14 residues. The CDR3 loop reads CASVLAGGYNEQFF. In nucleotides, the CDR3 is TGTGCCAGCGTTCTAGCGGGAGGGTACAATGAGCAGTTCTTC.

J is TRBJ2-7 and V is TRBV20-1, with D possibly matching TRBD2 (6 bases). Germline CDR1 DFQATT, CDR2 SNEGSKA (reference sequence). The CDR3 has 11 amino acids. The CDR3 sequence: CSARRDNEQYF. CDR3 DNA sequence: TGCAGCGCCCGGCGGGATAATGAGCAGTACTTC.

CDR3 in DNA: TGCGCCAGCAGCTCGACCGGGACACAAAGGGAAAAACTGTTTTTT. Its protein product is CASSSTGTQREKLFF. The V call is TRBV5-1, the J call TRBJ1-4, with a tentative D call TRBD1 (6 bases). Trimming took off 3 bases at V and 8 bases at J, with 17 bases between the two ends. This CDR3 is 15 amino acids long. Germline CDR1 SGHRS, CDR2 YFSETQ.

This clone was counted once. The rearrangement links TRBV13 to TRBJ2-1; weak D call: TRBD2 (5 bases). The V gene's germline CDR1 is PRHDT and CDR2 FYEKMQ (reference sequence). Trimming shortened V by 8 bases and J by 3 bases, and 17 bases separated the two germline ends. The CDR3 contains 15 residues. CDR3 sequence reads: CASGETERRYNEQFF. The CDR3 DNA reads TGTGCCAGCGGAGAGACTGAGCGGCGCTACAATGAGCAGTTCTTC.

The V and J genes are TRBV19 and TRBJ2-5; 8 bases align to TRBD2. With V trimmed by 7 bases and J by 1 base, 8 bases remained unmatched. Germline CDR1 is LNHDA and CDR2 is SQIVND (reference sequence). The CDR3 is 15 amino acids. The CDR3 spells CASTTHAGGQETQYF. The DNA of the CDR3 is TGTGCCAGTACTACCCACGCGGGAGGCCAAGAGACCCAGTACTTC.

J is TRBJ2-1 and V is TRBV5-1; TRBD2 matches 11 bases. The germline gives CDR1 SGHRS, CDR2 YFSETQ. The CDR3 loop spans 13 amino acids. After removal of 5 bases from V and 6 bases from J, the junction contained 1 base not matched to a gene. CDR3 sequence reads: CASRLAGGNEQFF. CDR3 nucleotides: TGCGCCAGCAGGCTAGCGGGAGGCAATGAGCAGTTCTTC.

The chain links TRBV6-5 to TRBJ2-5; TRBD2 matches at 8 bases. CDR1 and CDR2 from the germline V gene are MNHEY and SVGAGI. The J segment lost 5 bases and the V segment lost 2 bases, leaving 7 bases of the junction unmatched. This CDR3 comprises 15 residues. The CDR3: CASSYTGGGVETQYF. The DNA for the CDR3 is TGTGCCAGCAGTTACACGGGGGGGGGCGTGGAGACCCAGTACTTC.

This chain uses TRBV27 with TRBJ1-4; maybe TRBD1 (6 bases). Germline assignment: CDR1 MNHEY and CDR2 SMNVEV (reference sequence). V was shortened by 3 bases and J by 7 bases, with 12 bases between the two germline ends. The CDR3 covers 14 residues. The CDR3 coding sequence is TGTGCCAGCAGTTTCAGGGGCCAGGGTGAAAAACTGTTTTTT. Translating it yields CASSFRGQGEKLFF. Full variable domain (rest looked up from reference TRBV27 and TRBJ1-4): EAQVTQNPRYLITVTGKKLTVTCSQNMNHEYMSWYRQDPGLGLRQIYYSMNVEVTDKGDVPEGYKVSRKEKRNFPLILESPSPNQTSLYFCASSFRGQGEKLFFGSGTQLSVL.

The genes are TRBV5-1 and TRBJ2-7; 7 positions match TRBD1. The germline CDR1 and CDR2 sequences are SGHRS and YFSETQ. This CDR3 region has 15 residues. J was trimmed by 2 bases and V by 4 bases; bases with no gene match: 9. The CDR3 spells CASSISTGSPYEQYF. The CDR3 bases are TGCGCCAGCAGCATCTCGACAGGGAGCCCCTACGAGCAGTACTTC.

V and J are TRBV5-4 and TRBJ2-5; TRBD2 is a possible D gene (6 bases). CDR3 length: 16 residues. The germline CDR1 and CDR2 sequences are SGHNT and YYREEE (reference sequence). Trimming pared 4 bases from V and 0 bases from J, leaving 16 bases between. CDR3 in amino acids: CASSISFRTNQETQYF. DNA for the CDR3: TGTGCCAGCAGCATCTCCTTCCGGACTAACCAAGAGACCCAGTACTTC.

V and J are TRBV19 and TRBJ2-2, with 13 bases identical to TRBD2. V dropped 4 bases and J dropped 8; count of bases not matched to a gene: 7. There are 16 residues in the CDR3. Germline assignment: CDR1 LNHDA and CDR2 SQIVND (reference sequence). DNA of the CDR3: TGTGCCAGTAGTAGGGGGACTAGCGGGGCCTTGGGGGAGCTGTTTTTT. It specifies CASSRGTSGALGELFF.

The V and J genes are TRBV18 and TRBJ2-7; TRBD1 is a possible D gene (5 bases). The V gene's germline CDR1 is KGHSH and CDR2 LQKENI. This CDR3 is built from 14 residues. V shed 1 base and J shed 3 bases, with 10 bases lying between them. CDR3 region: CASSPRQNYYEQYF. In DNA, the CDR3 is TGTGCCAGCTCACCACGACAGAATTACTACGAGCAGTACTTC.

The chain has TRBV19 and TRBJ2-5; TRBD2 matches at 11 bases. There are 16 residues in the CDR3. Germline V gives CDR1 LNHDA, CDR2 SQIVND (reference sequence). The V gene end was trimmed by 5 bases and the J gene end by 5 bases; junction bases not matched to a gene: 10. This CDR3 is CASSPHSGGARETQYF. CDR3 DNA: TGTGCCAGTAGTCCCCATAGCGGGGGGGCCCGGGAGACCCAGTACTTC.